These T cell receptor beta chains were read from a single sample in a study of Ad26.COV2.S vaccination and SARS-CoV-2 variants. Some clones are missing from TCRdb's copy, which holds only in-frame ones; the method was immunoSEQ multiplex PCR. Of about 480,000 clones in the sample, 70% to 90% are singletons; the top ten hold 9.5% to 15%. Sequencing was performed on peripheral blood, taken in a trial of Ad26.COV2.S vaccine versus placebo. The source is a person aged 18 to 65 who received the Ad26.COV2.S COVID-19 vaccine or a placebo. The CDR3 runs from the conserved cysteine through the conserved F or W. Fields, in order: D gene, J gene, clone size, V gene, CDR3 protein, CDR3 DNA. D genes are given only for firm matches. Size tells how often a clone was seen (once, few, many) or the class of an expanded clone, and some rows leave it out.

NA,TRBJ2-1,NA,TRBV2,CASSEIREEQFF,TGTGCCAGCAGTGAGATCCGGGAGGAGCAGTTCTTC
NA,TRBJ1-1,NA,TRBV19,CASSHTGANTEAFF,TGTGCCAGTAGTCACACCGGAGCGAACACTGAAGCTTTCTTT
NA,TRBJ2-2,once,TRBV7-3,CASSLTVLGITGELFF,TGTGCCAGCAGCTTAACGGTTCTCGGTATTACCGGGGAGCTGTTTTTT
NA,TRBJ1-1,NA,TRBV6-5,CATPRQPPLNTEAFF,TGTGCCACCCCTAGACAGCCACCTTTGAACACTGAAGCTTTCTTT
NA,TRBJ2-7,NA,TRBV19,CASSMTGRKYF,TGTGCCAGTAGTATGACCGGGAGAAAGTACTTC
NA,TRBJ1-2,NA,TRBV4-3,CASSQAANYGYTF,TGCGCCAGCAGCCAAGCGGCCAACTATGGCTACACCTTC
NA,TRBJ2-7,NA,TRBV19,CASGSLYEQYF,TGTGCCAGTGGTTCCCTATACGAGCAGTACTTC
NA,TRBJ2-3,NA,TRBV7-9,CASSSLWRLAADLDTQYF,TGTGCCAGCAGCTCCCTCTGGCGCCTGGCAGCGGACCTAGATACGCAGTATTTT
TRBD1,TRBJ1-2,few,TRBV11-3,CASSLGGTGARYGYTF,TGTGCCAGCAGCTTAGGTGGGACAGGGGCGCGATATGGCTACACCTTC
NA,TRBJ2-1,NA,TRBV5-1,CASSLGGPNNEQFF,TGCGCCAGCAGCTTGGGGGGACCCAACAATGAGCAGTTCTTC
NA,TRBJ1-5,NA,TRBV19,CASSIVRDQPQHF,TGTGCCAGTAGTATTGTACGGGATCAGCCCCAGCATTTT
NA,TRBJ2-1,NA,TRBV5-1,CASSSIPGAFNEQFF,TGCGCCAGCAGCTCCATACCCGGGGCCTTCAATGAGCAGTTCTTC
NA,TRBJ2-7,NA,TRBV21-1,CASSKGSSGSHEQYF,TGTGCCAGCAGCAAAGGTTCTAGCGGGAGCCACGAGCAGTACTTC
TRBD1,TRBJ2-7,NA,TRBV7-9,CASSFTGQAYEQYF,TGTGCCAGCAGCTTTACGGGACAGGCCTACGAGCAGTACTTC
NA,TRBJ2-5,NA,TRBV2,CASSEAFWEETQYF,TGTGCCAGCAGTGAAGCGTTCTGGGAAGAGACCCAGTACTTC
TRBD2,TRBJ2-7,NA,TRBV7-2,CASSRTGASGNYEQYF,TGTGCCAGCAGCCGCACCGGGGCTAGCGGAAACTACGAGCAGTACTTC
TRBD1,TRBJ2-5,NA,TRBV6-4,CASSAQGDQETQYF,TGTGCCAGCAGCGCCCAGGGGGATCAAGAGACCCAGTACTTC
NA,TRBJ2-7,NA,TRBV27,CASSVVGADYEQYF,TGTGCCAGCAGTGTAGTCGGGGCGGACTACGAGCAGTACTTC
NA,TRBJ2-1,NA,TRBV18,CASSPLTAVSSYNEQFF,TGTGCCAGCTCACCACTAACTGCGGTTAGCTCCTACAATGAGCAGTTCTTC
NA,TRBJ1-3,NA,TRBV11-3,CASSLAGSGAGNTIYF,TGTGCCAGCAGCTTAGCCGGCTCAGGGGCCGGAAACACCATATATTTT
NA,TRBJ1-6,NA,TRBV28,CASSHQPNSPLHF,TGTGCCAGCAGTCATCAACCTAATTCACCCCTCCACTTT
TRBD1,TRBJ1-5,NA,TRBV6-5,CAVGQGVFQPQHF,TGTGCCGTCGGACAGGGGGTTTTTCAGCCCCAGCATTTT
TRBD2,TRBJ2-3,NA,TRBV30,CAWSVLAGLGDTQYF,TGTGCCTGGAGTGTACTAGCGGGATTGGGAGATACGCAGTATTTT
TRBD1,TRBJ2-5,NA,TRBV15,CATSRHRGGGETQYF,TGTGCCACCAGCAGACACAGGGGTGGAGGAGAGACCCAGTACTTC
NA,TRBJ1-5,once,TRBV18,CASSPKDSNQPQHF,TGTGCCAGCTCACCCAAGGACTCTAATCAGCCCCAGCATTTT
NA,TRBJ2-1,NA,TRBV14,CASSQGYNEQFF,TGTGCCAGCAGCCAAGGATACAATGAGCAGTTCTTC
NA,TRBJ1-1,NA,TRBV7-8,CASSLVGGTTEAFF,TGTGCCAGCAGCTTAGTGGGGGGGACCACTGAAGCTTTCTTT
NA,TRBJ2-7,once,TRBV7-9,CASSLAAAYEQYF,TGTGCCAGCAGCTTAGCTGCGGCCTACGAGCAGTACTTC
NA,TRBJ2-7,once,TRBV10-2,CASSSSASSYEQYF,TGCGCCAGCAGTTCTAGCGCTAGCTCCTACGAGCAGTACTTC
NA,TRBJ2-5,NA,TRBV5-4,CASSSGRAQRRETQYF,TGTGCCAGCAGCTCGGGCCGGGCCCAAAGGAGAGAGACCCAGTACTTC
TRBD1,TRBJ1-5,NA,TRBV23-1,CASSLGRGNSNQPQHF,TGCGCCAGCAGTCTGGGCAGGGGGAATAGCAATCAGCCCCAGCATTTT
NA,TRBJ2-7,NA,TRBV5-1,CASSLATAREQYF,TGCGCCAGCAGCTTGGCTACCGCCCGCGAGCAGTACTTC
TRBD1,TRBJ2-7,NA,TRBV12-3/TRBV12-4,CASSSTGGNEQYF,TGTGCCAGCAGTTCGACAGGGGGCAACGAGCAGTACTTC
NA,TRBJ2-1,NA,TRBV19,CASKQASVYNEQFF,TGTGCCAGTAAACAGGCTAGCGTTTACAATGAGCAGTTCTTC
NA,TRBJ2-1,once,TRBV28,CAATGYNEQFF,TGTGCCGCCACAGGCTACAATGAGCAGTTCTTC
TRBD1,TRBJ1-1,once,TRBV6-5,CATRRAGGKEAFF,TGTGCCACCCGCCGGGCAGGGGGCAAGGAAGCTTTCTTT
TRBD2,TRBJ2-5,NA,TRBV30,CAWSVMTGGGETQYF,TGTGCCTGGAGTGTTATGACGGGGGGTGGGGAGACCCAGTACTTC
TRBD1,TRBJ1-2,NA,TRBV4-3,CASSQEPTGNNYGYTF,TGCGCCAGCAGCCAAGAACCGACAGGGAATAACTATGGCTACACCTTC
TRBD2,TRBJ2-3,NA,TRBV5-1,CASSLRLASSTDTQYF,TGCGCCAGCAGCTTGAGACTAGCGTCTAGCACAGATACGCAGTATTTT
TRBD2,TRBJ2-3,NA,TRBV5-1,CASSPGGPGDTQYF,TGCGCCAGCAGCCCGGGGGGACCGGGAGATACGCAGTATTTT
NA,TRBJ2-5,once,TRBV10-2,CASSFLGTSRETQYF,TGCGCCAGCAGTTTCCTGGGGACCTCTAGGGAGACCCAGTACTTC
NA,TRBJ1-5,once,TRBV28,CASRLPSGDQPQHF,TGTGCCAGCCGCCTACCCTCAGGGGATCAGCCCCAGCATTTT
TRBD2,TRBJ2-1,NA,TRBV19,CASSPGVSGRNNEQFF,TGTGCCAGTAGTCCTGGCGTTAGCGGGAGAAATAATGAGCAGTTCTTC
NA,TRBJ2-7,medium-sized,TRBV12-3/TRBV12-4,CASSFAWGEQYF,TGTGCCAGCAGTTTTGCTTGGGGCGAGCAGTACTTC
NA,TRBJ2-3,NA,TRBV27,CASTSKGYSQYF,TGTGCCAGCACGTCCAAGGGATACTCGCAGTATTTT
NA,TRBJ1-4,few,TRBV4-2,CASSQEGGTNEKLFF,TGTGCCAGCAGCCAAGAGGGGGGAACTAATGAAAAACTGTTTTTT
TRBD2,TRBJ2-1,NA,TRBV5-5,CASRPTAGDSYNEQFF,TGTGCCAGCCGACCTACGGCGGGAGACTCCTACAATGAGCAGTTCTTC
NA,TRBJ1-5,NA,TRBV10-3,CAIREGLEGNQPQHF,TGTGCCATCAGGGAGGGACTCGAGGGGAATCAGCCCCAGCATTTT
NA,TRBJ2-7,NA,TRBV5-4,CASSLVGSANYEQYF,TGTGCCAGCAGCTTGGTTGGTAGCGCCAACTACGAGCAGTACTTC
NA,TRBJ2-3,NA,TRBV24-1,CATSEGYSPDTQYF,TGTGCCACCAGTGAAGGTTATTCCCCGGATACGCAGTATTTT
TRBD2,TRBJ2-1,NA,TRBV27,CASSLTSGVYNEQFF,TGTGCCAGCAGTCTCACTAGCGGGGTTTACAATGAGCAGTTCTTC
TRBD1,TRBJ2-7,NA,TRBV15,CATSREGGRDYEQYF,TGTGCCACCAGCAGAGAAGGGGGCAGGGACTACGAGCAGTACTTC
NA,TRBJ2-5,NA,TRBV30,CAWSTRGRTQYF,TGTGCCTGGAGTACTCGAGGCCGGACCCAGTACTTC
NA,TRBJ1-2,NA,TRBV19,CASSSDGQLNYGYTF,TGTGCCAGTAGTTCCGATGGACAGTTAAACTATGGCTACACCTTC
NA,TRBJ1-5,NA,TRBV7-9,CASSRSDNQPQHF,TGTGCCAGCAGCCGGTCCGACAATCAGCCCCAGCATTTT
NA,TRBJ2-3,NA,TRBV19,CASSRFSGDTQYF,TGTGCCAGTAGTAGGTTTAGCGGAGATACGCAGTATTTT
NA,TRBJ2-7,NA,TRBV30,CAWSVPSGEQYF,TGTGCCTGGAGTGTCCCCTCCGGCGAGCAGTACTTC
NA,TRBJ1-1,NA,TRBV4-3,CASSQVRPQGKGTEAFF,TGCGCCAGCAGCCAAGTGCGTCCTCAGGGGAAGGGGACTGAAGCTTTCTTT
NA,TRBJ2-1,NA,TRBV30,CAWSLYFGAGDEQFF,NA
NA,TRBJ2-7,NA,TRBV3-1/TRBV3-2,CASSQGPGAPYEQYF,TGTGCCAGCAGCCAAGGGCCGGGCGCCCCATACGAGCAGTACTTC